The 29 T cell receptor beta chains reported below all come from one sample, sequenced in a study of identical twins. A single record per CDR3 protein comes from TCRdb applying MiXCR to the 5' RACE reads. Here the sample spans a few hundred thousand distinct CDR3 sequences, about 8.1% being singletons. This same sample was also taken into another study, of yellow fever vaccine responses in identical twins.

The specimen sequenced was memory (CD45RO+) T cells sorted from blood. The origin of the receptors is a woman between 18 and 30 years old in good health.

This clonotype was counted a few times. The chain has TRBV10-3 and TRBJ2-7; tentatively, D is TRBD1 (5 bases). The length of the CDR3 is 12 residues. Germline CDR1 ENHRY, CDR2 SYGVKD. V lost 11 bases, J lost 2 bases, and 13 bases lay in between. The CDR3 region has the DNA TGTGCCTCTGAGTCAGGGACCTACGAGCAGTACTTC. Amino acid sequence: CASESGTYEQYF.

This clonotype was recorded at least ten times. The CDR3 region is CASGGASGRNEQFF. CDR3 sequence (DNA): TGCGCCAGCGGGGGGGCTAGCGGGAGAAATGAGCAGTTCTTC. The V gene is TRBV5-1, the J gene TRBJ2-1; TRBD2 agrees at 10 bases. CDR3 length equals 14 residues. J gave up 7 bases and V 7 bases, and 8 bases lay outside the gene matches. Germline V gene lookup returns CDR1 SGHRS and CDR2 YFSETQ.

V is TRBV4-1 and J is TRBJ2-1; D possibly matches TRBD1 or TRBD2 (5 bases each). V lost 1 base and J 6 bases, leaving 13 bases between the germline ends. CDR3 size: 15 residues. CDR1 and CDR2 from the germline V gene are MGHRA and YSYEKL. CDR3 nucleotide sequence: TGCGCCAGCAGCCAAGTGGTGGGGACCTTCAATGAGCAGTTCTTC. It specifies CASSQVVGTFNEQFF.

This clonotype was detected ten times or more. The chain is built from TRBV11-2 and TRBJ2-7, with 10 bases fitting TRBD1. The germline V gene has CDR1 SGHAT and CDR2 FQNNGV. After removal of 5 bases from V and 13 bases from J, the junction contained 5 bases not matched to a gene. CDR3 length: 11 residues. Written as DNA, the CDR3 is TGTGCCAGCAGCACGGGACAGGGGCGTTACTTC. Translating it yields CASSTGQGRYF.

There are a few counts of this clonotype. The rearrangement joins TRBV20-1 to TRBJ2-1; 7 bases line up with TRBD2. The CDR3 consists of 16 residues. From germline, CDR1 is DFQATT and CDR2 SNEGSKA (reference sequence). V lost 2 bases to trimming and J lost 4 bases; unmatched junction nucleotides: 11. CDR3 nucleotides: TGCAGTGCTAGAAGTTTTAGCGGGTGGGCTTACAATGAGCAGTTCTTC. Translated, it gives CSARSFSGWAYNEQFF.

The J gene is TRBJ2-5, the V gene TRBV18; D not resolved. V lost 2 bases to trimming and J lost 0 bases, with 13 bases between them. From germline, CDR1 is KGHSH and CDR2 LQKENI. CDR3 length: 16 amino acids. DNA for the CDR3: TGTGCCAGCTCACCATTCGACCTGGCTAACCAAGAGACCCAGTACTTC. Residues: CASSPFDLANQETQYF.

At least ten counts were recorded for this clonotype. The CDR3 spells CASSDGTSGSYEQYF. CDR3 nucleotides: TGTGCCAGCAGTGATGGGACTAGCGGGAGTTACGAGCAGTACTTC. This rearrangement joins TRBV2 to TRBJ2-7; 14 bases align to TRBD2. Germline V gives CDR1 SNHLY, CDR2 FYNNEI. CDR3 size: 15 residues. V lost 3 bases to trimming and J lost 4 bases; unmatched junction nucleotides: 2.

This clonotype was counted ten times or more. This chain links TRBV7-3 with TRBJ2-2; D might be TRBD2 (6 bases). Germline lookup yields CDR1 SGHTA and CDR2 FQGTGA. The V end lost 6 bases, the J end lost 5 bases, and 13 bases lay between the germline ends. The CDR3 has 14 amino acids. CDR3 sequence (DNA): TGTGCCAGCAGTTTCAATGGGGGGACCGGGGAGCTGTTTTTT. Amino acids: CASSFNGGTGELFF.

This clonotype showed up just a few times. The chain employs TRBV10-3 and TRBJ2-2; D remains ambiguous. Germline V lookup: CDR1 ENHRY, CDR2 SYGVKD. Trimming took 0 bases from V and 0 from J, leaving 8 bases between them. This CDR3 region has 16 residues. For the CDR3, the DNA is TGTGCCATCAGTGAGTCGGGCTGGGCGAACACCGGGGAGCTGTTTTTT. Residues: CAISESGWANTGELFF.

This clonotype was seen more than once but under ten times. This chain connects TRBV20-1 to TRBJ1-4; 8 positions agree with TRBD1. In germline, CDR1 is DFQATT, CDR2 SNEGSKA (reference sequence). There are 14 residues in the CDR3. The V and J ends lost 6 bases and 8 bases, in that order; junction bases with no gene match: 11. CDR3 bases: TGCAGTGCCTCGGGTGGGACAGGCGGCGAAAAACTGTTTTTT. This gives the protein CSASGGTGGEKLFF.

This clonotype was seen more than once but under ten times. The CDR3, as DNA: TGCGCCAGCAGCTTGGGGGGGACCAACTACAATGAGCAGTTCTTC. It codes for CASSLGGTNYNEQFF. The chain recombines TRBV5-1 with TRBJ2-1, with D perhaps given as TRBD1 or TRBD2 (5 bases each). V lost 0 bases and J 3 bases, leaving 10 bases between the germline ends. Germline V gene lookup returns CDR1 SGHRS and CDR2 YFSETQ. This CDR3 is built from 15 residues.

This clonotype occurred many times. V usage is TRBV5-6 and J usage is TRBJ2-4; D is perhaps TRBD1 (6 bases). Per germline, CDR1 SGHDT and CDR2 YYEEEE. This CDR3 contains 14 residues. V lost 5 bases and J lost 2, with 11 bases in between. In DNA form, the CDR3 reads TGTGCCAGCAGACTCACAGGGCCCAAAAACATTCAGTACTTC. Encoded protein: CASRLTGPKNIQYF.

The chain links TRBV6-1 to TRBJ2-2; 8 bases are a match to TRBD2. Trimming at V came to 4 bases and at J to 5 bases, leaving 9 bases not matched to a gene. The length of the CDR3 is 16 residues. CDR1 is MNHNS, CDR2 SASEGT, per germline. The CDR3 DNA sequence: TGTGCCAGCAGTGGGTATCGACGGGAGGGGACCGGGGAGCTGTTTTTT. Translation gives CASSGYRREGTGELFF.

This clonotype was seen at least ten times. One junction end disagrees with the germline gene, perhaps due to a read error. V is TRBV5-1 and J is TRBJ1-1; 8 nucleotides line up with TRBD1. The CDR3 runs 15 residues. From germline, CDR1 is SGHRS and CDR2 YFSETQ. CDR3 loop: CASSLGQGGNTEAFF. The CDR3 DNA reads TGTGCCAGCAGCTTAGGACAGGGCGGGAACACTGAAGCTTTCTTT.

The sample holds many counts of this clonotype. The rearrangement joins TRBV6-6 to TRBJ1-5; D remains unclear. This CDR3 contains 13 residues. The V gene's germline CDR1 is MNHNY and CDR2 SVGAGI (reference sequence). V was clipped by 0 bases and J by 3 bases, with 3 bases between them. The CDR3 nucleotides are TGTGCCAGCAGTTACTCTTACAATCAGCCCCAGCATTTT. Translation gives CASSYSYNQPQHF.

There are many counts of this clonotype. This chain links TRBV29-1 with TRBJ1-1; TRBD1 matches 7 bases. Germline V gene data show CDR1 as SQVTM and CDR2 as ANQGSEA. This CDR3 is built from 12 residues. V gave up 6 bases and J gave up 5 bases; unmatched junction bases: 6. CDR3 nucleotides: TGCAGCGTCGGACAGGCTGGTACTGAAGCTTTCTTT. Protein sequence: CSVGQAGTEAFF. Supplemented by reference TRBV29-1 and TRBJ1-1, the full variable domain reads SAVISQKPSRDICQRGTSLTIQCQVDSQVTMMFWYRQQPGQSLTLIATANQGSEATYESGFVIDKFPISRPNLTFSTLTVSNMSPEDSSIYLCSVGQAGTEAFFGQGTRLTVV.

This clonotype was counted at least ten times. The chain recombines TRBV12-3 or TRBV12-4 with TRBJ1-2; no reliable D call. Trimming cost V 1 base and J 4 bases, with 16 bases left between them. The CDR3 is 16 amino acids. CDR3 bases: TGTGCCAGCAGTTTAGTTTTCGGCGCCGCGTTCTATGGCTACACCTTC. Protein product: CASSLVFGAAFYGYTF.

This clonotype was detected only a few times. The rearrangement links TRBV29-1 to TRBJ1-5; D unresolved. Germline V gene sequence: CDR1 SQVTM, CDR2 ANQGSEA. The CDR3 totals 13 residues. V was cut by 6 bases and J by 0 bases, with 9 bases left in between. This CDR3 reads CSVMPGSNQPQHF. CDR3 sequence (DNA): TGCAGCGTAATGCCAGGTAGCAATCAGCCCCAGCATTTT. The complete variable domain, with remaining parts taken from reference TRBV29-1 and TRBJ1-5, reads SAVISQKPSRDICQRGTSLTIQCQVDSQVTMMFWYRQQPGQSLTLIATANQGSEATYESGFVIDKFPISRPNLTFSTLTVSNMSPEDSSIYLCSVMPGSNQPQHFGDGTRLSIL.

This clonotype occurred many times. The CDR3 DNA sequence: TGCAGTGCCGATACTAGCGGGGGGAACGCCGCCCCAGATACGCAGTATTTT. This encodes CSADTSGGNAAPDTQYF. The V and J genes are TRBV20-1 and TRBJ2-3; 12 bases map to TRBD2. The CDR3 has 17 residues. V lost 6 bases to trimming and J lost 4 bases; unmatched junction nucleotides: 14. The V gene's germline CDR1 is DFQATT and CDR2 SNEGSKA (reference sequence).

Many counts were recorded for this clonotype. Relative to the germline gene, one junction end is altered; a read error may explain this. The rearrangement links TRBV12-3 or TRBV12-4 to TRBJ2-6, with D hard to call. This CDR3 spans 15 amino acids. The CDR3: CASSLGSSGANVLTF. CDR3 in DNA: TGTGCCAGCAGCTTAGGTTCTTCTGGGGCCAACGTCCTGACTTTC.

This clonotype was observed at least ten times. The rearrangement joins TRBV20-1 to TRBJ2-7; 8 bases are shared with TRBD1. The CDR3 runs to 15 residues. V gave up 5 bases and J gave up 3 bases; unmatched junction bases: 12. In germline, CDR1 is DFQATT, CDR2 SNEGSKA (reference sequence). The DNA for the CDR3 is TGCAGTGCTTCGATGGACAGGGAAGGGTTCTACGAGCAGTACTTC. Protein: CSASMDREGFYEQYF.

This clonotype has a count of ten or more. The chain joins TRBV10-3 to TRBJ2-5; no reliable D call. CDR1 and CDR2 (germline): ENHRY, SYGVKD. The length of the CDR3 is 11 residues. The V end lost 9 bases, the J end lost 0 bases, and 5 bases lay between the germline ends. The CDR3 spells CAIRNQETQYF. The DNA for the CDR3 is TGTGCCATAAGGAACCAAGAGACCCAGTACTTC.

The CDR3 here is CASSPRTGFTEAFF. DNA for the CDR3: TGTGCCAGCAGCCCCAGGACTGGATTCACTGAAGCTTTCTTT. The chain is built from TRBV3-1 and TRBJ1-1; D unclear. The V end lost 4 bases, the J end lost 4 bases, and 13 bases lay between the germline ends. This CDR3 spans 14 amino acids. Germline lookup yields CDR1 LGHDT and CDR2 YNNKEL (reference sequence). Complete variable domain (other parts from reference TRBV3-1 and TRBJ1-1): DTAVSQTPKYLVTQMGNDKSIKCEQNLGHDTMYWYKQDSKKFLKIMFSYNNKELIINETVPNRFSPKSPDKAHLNLHINSLELGDSAVYFCASSPRTGFTEAFFGQGTRLTVV.

Worth noting for this clonotype: With a much larger clone just one base away, this may be a read error. V and J are TRBV7-9 and TRBJ1-1, with a possible D match to TRBD1 (5 bases). The CDR3 extends over 17 amino acids. Trimming left V 4 bases short and J 0 bases short, with 18 bases between. The germline gives CDR1 SEHNR, CDR2 FQNEAQ (reference sequence). The CDR3 DNA is TGTGCCAGCAGCTCCTTGGGTGGACGGGGCATGAACACTGAAGCTTTCTTT. Residues: CASSSLGGRGMNTEAFF.

The chain employs TRBV6-1 and TRBJ2-1; D is tentatively TRBD1 or TRBD2 (5 bases each). CDR3 length: 16 amino acids. Germline assignment: CDR1 MNHNS and CDR2 SASEGT. V was clipped by 5 bases and J by 6 bases, with 20 bases between them. The CDR3 reads CASSLTGTGRVNEQFF. For the CDR3, the DNA is TGTGCCAGCAGTCTCACCGGGACCGGGCGGGTCAATGAGCAGTTCTTC.

The chain is built from TRBV11-1 and TRBJ2-1; 10 nucleotides match TRBD1. The CDR3 loop spans 18 amino acids. The ends lost 0 bases at V and 0 bases at J; junction bases unmatched: 5. Germline values: CDR1 SGHAT, CDR2 FQDESV (reference sequence). The CDR3 sequence is CASSLATGGLSSYNEQFF. For the CDR3, the DNA is TGTGCCAGCAGCTTAGCGACAGGGGGCTTGAGCTCCTACAATGAGCAGTTCTTC.

The genes are TRBV25-1 and TRBJ2-7; TRBD2 matches at 8 bases. Germline loops: CDR1 MGHDK, CDR2 SYGVNS. This CDR3 is 15 amino acids long. The trim removed 2 bases at V and 3 bases at J, leaving 6 bases unmatched. The CDR3 is CASSEPGGRHYEQYF. CDR3 nucleotide sequence: TGTGCCAGCAGTGAACCGGGGGGGCGACACTACGAGCAGTACTTC.

This chain connects TRBV28 to TRBJ2-1; no definite D call. From germline, CDR1 is MDHEN and CDR2 SYDVKM. CDR3 size: 15 residues. V was cut by 5 bases and J by 5 bases, with 16 bases left in between. The CDR3 spells CASSPRRRANNEQFF. DNA for the CDR3: TGTGCCAGCAGTCCCCGTCGAAGGGCTAACAATGAGCAGTTCTTC. The full variable domain, rest sourced from reference TRBV28 and TRBJ2-1, is DVKVTQSSRYLVKRTGEKVFLECVQDMDHENMFWYRQDPGLGLRLIYFSYDVKMKEKGDIPEGYSVSREKKERFSLILESASTNQTSMYLCASSPRRRANNEQFFGPGTRLTVL.

There are a few counts of this clonotype. The rearrangement links TRBV24-1 to TRBJ2-2; tentative D call: TRBD1 (6 bases). This CDR3 spans 17 amino acids. Germline CDR1 reads KGHDR; CDR2 reads SFDVKD. Trimming removed 1 base at V and 1 base at J, with 12 bases between. The CDR3 region is CATSDFARDMNTGELFF. The CDR3 nucleotides are TGTGCCACCAGTGATTTCGCCCGGGACATGAACACCGGGGAGCTGTTTTTT.